The entry that follows covers one TCR beta chain sequence. Its specificity is unknown. Expressed TCRB transcripts were sequenced because the isolated RNA had all been reverse transcribed beforehand. TCRdb's copy holds only in-frame clones and misses some; the assay was immunoSEQ multiplex PCR. The sample lists hundreds of thousands of clones, around 15% occurring once. The data originate from a study of beta chain features in type 1 diabetes. Study-level results: Shortening that was moderate but significant affected the TCRB CDR3s of Type 1 diabetes patients in all four CD4+ subsets.

CDR1 is MDHEN, CDR2 SYDVKM, per germline. This CDR3 has 15 residues. V was shortened by 2 bases and J by 4 bases, with 11 bases between the two germline ends. The sequencing sample was made of naive CD4+ T cells from blood. The rearrangement links TRBV28 to TRBJ2-2; tentatively, D is TRBD1 (5 bases). This receptor was identified in a young man in good health. CDR3 DNA sequence: TGTGCCAGCAGTTTAAGGGCCAGGGTCACCGGGGAGCTGTTTTTT. As protein: CASSLRARVTGELFF.